The 10 T cell receptor beta chains reported below all come from one sample, sequenced in a study of T cells in Graves' hyperthyroidism and ophthalmopathy (dated by TCRdb to 2018 to 2020). The method was multiplex PCR. These reads were obtained on an Illumina HiSeq 2000. Amplification of TCR beta CDR3 regions was carried out from RNA transcripts. A first-round RT-PCR of the TCR CDR3 used the HTBI primer set with the Qiagen OneStep RT-PCR kit. TCRdb reran the public reads through fastp at Q25 and MiXCR, keeping productive beta chains. Here each entry gathers all rows of one CDR3 protein and keeps the most common genes and DNA. The sample yields 300,000 to 400,000 distinct CDR3 sequences; around 18% were counted once. In total, the top ten clones hold around 40% of the sample. The specimen was blood. The receptors were sampled from a young man with Graves' ophthalmopathy.

This clonotype was recorded many times. The V and J genes are TRBV7-8 and TRBJ1-3, with D tentatively TRBD1 (5 bases). CDR3 length: 16 residues. Germline values: CDR1 SGHVS, CDR2 FQNEAQ. Trimming took 5 bases from V and 4 from J, leaving 18 bases between them. The CDR3 DNA is TGTGCCAGCAGCCCAAAGACGGGACGTGAGGGAAACACCATATATTTT. Its protein is CASSPKTGREGNTIYF. The whole variable domain, remainder taken from reference TRBV7-8 and TRBJ1-3, is GAGVSQSPRYKVAKRGQDVALRCDPISGHVSLFWYQQALGQGPEFLTYFQNEAQLDKSGLPSDRFFAERPEGSVSTLKIQRTQQEDSAVYLCASSPKTGREGNTIYFGEGSWLTVV.

This clonotype appeared many times. V and J are TRBV27 and TRBJ1-5; 9 bases match TRBD1. The junction had 13 bases not matched to a gene; V was cut back by 9 bases and J by 7 bases. Germline CDR1 reads MNHEY; CDR2 reads SMNVEV (reference sequence). CDR3 length: 15 amino acids. The DNA of the CDR3 is TGTGCCAGTCCCCCTGAGGGACAGGGCCGGCAGCCCCAGCATTTT. As protein: CASPPEGQGRQPQHF.

V usage is TRBV20-1 and J usage is TRBJ2-1; 14 nucleotides line up with TRBD2. Trimming cost V 6 bases and J 5 bases; bases outside gene matches: 6. Germline V gene data show CDR1 as DFQATT and CDR2 as SNEGSKA (reference sequence). The CDR3 runs to 15 residues. The CDR3 DNA follows: TGCAGTGCCCGGGGACTAGCGGGGGAAAACAATGAGCAGTTCTTC. This codes for CSARGLAGENNEQFF.

The chain links TRBV29-1 to TRBJ2-2; D uncertain. V lost 2 bases, J lost 14 bases, and 15 bases lay in between. The germline gives CDR1 SQVTM, CDR2 ANQGSEA. This CDR3 contains 12 residues. CDR3 bases: TGCAGCGTTGAACAAGGGAAGGGTAATCTGTTTTTT. Protein product: CSVEQGKGNLFF.

This clonotype was seen a handful of times. The chain links TRBV29-1 to TRBJ2-1; no reliable D call. Germline CDR1 SQVTM, CDR2 ANQGSEA. With 5 bases removed from V and 6 bases from J, the gap between germline ends came to 14 bases. The CDR3 sequence is 13 residues long. The CDR3 nucleotides read TGCAGCGTTTCAGTCCCAAGGGCCAATGAGCAGTTCTTC. Its protein is CSVSVPRANEQFF.

This clonotype was detected ten times or more. This rearrangement joins TRBV29-1 to TRBJ2-1; 14 positions agree with TRBD2. Germline lookup yields CDR1 SQVTM and CDR2 ANQGSEA. The junction had 7 bases not matched to a gene; V was cut back by 6 bases and J by 0 bases. The CDR3 sequence is 17 residues long. The CDR3 sequence: CSVGTSGGVSSYNEQFF. CDR3 sequence (DNA): TGCAGCGTCGGGACTAGCGGGGGCGTCAGCTCCTACAATGAGCAGTTCTTC.

This clonotype was seen many times. The CDR3 DNA reads TGTGCCAGCTCACCGACTAGCGGGGCCTCCTACGAGCAGTACTTC. Residues: CASSPTSGASYEQYF. The chain is built from TRBV18 and TRBJ2-7; TRBD2 matches 11 bases. This CDR3 comprises 15 residues. Germline CDR1 is KGHSH and CDR2 is LQKENI. The junction had 1 base not matched to a gene; V was cut back by 3 bases and J by 0 bases.

This chain joins TRBV20-1 and TRBJ1-1; tentatively, D is TRBD1 (6 bases). V lost 6 bases, J lost 3 bases, and 11 bases lay in between. Germline CDR1 is DFQATT and CDR2 is SNEGSKA (reference sequence). The CDR3 runs 12 residues. CDR3 residues: CSAPGQHTEAFF. The CDR3 coding sequence is TGCAGTGCCCCGGGACAACACACTGAAGCTTTCTTT.

As regards this clonotype: This may be a read error, as it is one base from a much larger clone. The chain is built from TRBV6-5 and TRBJ2-2; D unclear. CDR1 is MNHEY and CDR2 is SVGAGI in the germline V gene. CDR3 size: 12 residues. Trimming shortened V by 2 bases and J by 6 bases, and 4 bases separated the two germline ends. The CDR3 loop reads CASSYVAGELFF. The CDR3 nucleotides read TGTGCCAGCAGTTACGTGGCCGGGGAGCTGTTTTTT.

The V and J genes are TRBV10-3 and TRBJ1-2, with D possibly being TRBD1 (5 bases). Germline CDR1 and CDR2: ENHRY and SYGVKD. V lost 11 bases, J lost 4 bases, and 20 bases lay in between. This CDR3 has 14 amino acids. This CDR3 is CALSGRQGSYGYTF. The CDR3 DNA reads TGTGCCCTATCAGGGCGTCAGGGCTCCTATGGCTACACCTTC.